This TCR beta chain was identified in a study of shared clonotypes between healthy human individuals. The study's findings and limits: The researchers took only blood, and tissue repertoires probably look different.

Of note for this clone: Its matching antigen is unknown.

With 10 bases clipped from V and 7 bases from J, the junction kept 3 bases outside the gene matches. The CDR3 length is 11 residues. CDR1 is MGHRA and CDR2 is YSYEKL in the germline V gene. This was a deep-level run. Authors' processing steps: In the immunoSEQ data, sequences were junction-only and lacked quality scores, so filtering differed. The method was immunoSEQ multiplex PCR; TCRdb's version includes in-frame clones alone and lacks a portion of them. V and J calls and clone size are those listed in that table; D and trimming were worked out from the DNA. Of more than 450,000 clones listed, roughly 78% are singletons.

The sequence derives from a woman aged 40 to 50 in good health. Some clones in this sample may be carry-over from other donors' samples. The chain carries TRBV4-1 and TRBJ2-1; the match to TRBD2 covers 8 bases. The sequencing sample was made of PBMCs. CDR3 in amino acids: CATRGGNEQFF. CDR3 DNA: TGCGCCACCCGGGGGGGGAATGAGCAGTTCTTC.